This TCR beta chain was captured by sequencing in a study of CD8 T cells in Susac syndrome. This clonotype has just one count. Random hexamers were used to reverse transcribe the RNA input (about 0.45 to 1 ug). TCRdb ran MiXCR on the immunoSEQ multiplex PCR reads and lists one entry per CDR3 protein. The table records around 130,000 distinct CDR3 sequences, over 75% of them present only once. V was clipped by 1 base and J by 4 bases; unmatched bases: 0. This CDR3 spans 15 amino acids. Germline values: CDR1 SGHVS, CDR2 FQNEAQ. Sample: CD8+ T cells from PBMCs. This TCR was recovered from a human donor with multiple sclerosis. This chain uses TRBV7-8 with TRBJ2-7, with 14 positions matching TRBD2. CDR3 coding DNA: TGTGCCAGCAGCTTAGGACTAGCGGGAGGGTACGAGCAGTACGTC. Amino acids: CASSLGLAGGYEQYV.